This record looks at one T cell receptor beta chain sequence and its context. The data stem from a study of blood T cell repertoires in COVID-19. Generated by immunoSEQ multiplex PCR, the TCRdb table keeps only in-frame clones and is missing some. The table shows around 37,000 clones, with around 90% occurring only once. This CDR3 has 14 residues. J lost 0 bases, V lost 2 bases, and 2 bases had no gene match. The germline gives CDR1 GTSNPN, CDR2 SVGIG (reference sequence). The sequence was collected from a man between 45 and 60 years old with active or convalescent COVID-19. Sample: peripheral blood. This chain uses TRBV30 with TRBJ2-7; 9 bases line up with TRBD1. The CDR3 reads CAWSSTGGSYEQYF. DNA of the CDR3: TGTGCCTGGAGTTCGACAGGGGGCTCCTACGAGCAGTACTTC.